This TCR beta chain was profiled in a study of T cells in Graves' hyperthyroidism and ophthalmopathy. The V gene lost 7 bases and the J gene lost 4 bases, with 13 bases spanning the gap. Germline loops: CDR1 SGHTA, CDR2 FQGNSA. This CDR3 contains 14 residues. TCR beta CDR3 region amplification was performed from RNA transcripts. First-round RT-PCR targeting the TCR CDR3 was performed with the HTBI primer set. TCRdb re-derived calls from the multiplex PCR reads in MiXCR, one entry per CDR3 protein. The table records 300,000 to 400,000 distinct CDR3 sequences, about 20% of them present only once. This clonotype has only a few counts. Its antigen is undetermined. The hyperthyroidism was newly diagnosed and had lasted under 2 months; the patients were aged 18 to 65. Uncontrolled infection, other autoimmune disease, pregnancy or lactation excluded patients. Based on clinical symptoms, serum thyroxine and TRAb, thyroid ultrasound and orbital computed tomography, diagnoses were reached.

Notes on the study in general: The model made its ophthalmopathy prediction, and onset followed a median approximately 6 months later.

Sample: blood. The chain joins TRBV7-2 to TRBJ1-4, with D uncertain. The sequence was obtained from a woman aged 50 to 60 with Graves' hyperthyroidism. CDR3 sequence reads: CASTTVGFNEKLFF. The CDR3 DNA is TGTGCCAGCACCACCGTGGGATTTAATGAAAAACTGTTTTTT.